These 24 T cell receptor beta chains share one sample of origin, sequenced in a study of graft-versus-host responses after intestinal transplantation. The antigens these receptors bind are not known. Assay: immunoSEQ multiplex PCR; the TCRdb copy retains only in-frame clones and omits some. This table has around 110,000 clones, 90% to 95% appearing once. Sequenced material: unstimulated CD4+ T cells sorted from spleen or lymph node cells, taken before transplant. The receptors stem from a human donor who was the organ donor for an intestinal transplant.

The chain uses TRBV5-4 and TRBJ2-3, with D unresolved. V lost 4 bases, J lost 0 bases, and 9 bases lay in between. CDR1 and CDR2 (germline): SGHNT, YYREEE (reference sequence). The CDR3 sequence is 14 residues long. The CDR3 DNA follows: TGTGCCAGCAGCCCGGACCCTAGCACAGATACGCAGTATTTT. As protein: CASSPDPSTDTQYF.

The chain is built from TRBV19 and TRBJ2-7; a weak D match, TRBD2 (5 bases). The V end was cut by 5 bases, the J end by 0 bases, with 8 bases between. CDR1 is LNHDA, CDR2 SQIVND, per germline (reference sequence). This CDR3 region has 13 residues. DNA for the CDR3: TGTGCCAGTAGTCAGCGGCGCTCCTACGAGCAGTACTTC. Amino acid sequence: CASSQRRSYEQYF.

The rearrangement joins TRBV25-1 to TRBJ1-1, with D perhaps matching TRBD1 (6 bases). This CDR3 is built from 15 residues. The germline V gene has CDR1 MGHDK and CDR2 SYGVNS. Trimming shortened V by 5 bases and J by 0 bases, and 13 bases separated the two germline ends. Here the CDR3 reads CASSSPTGMNTEAFF. Written as DNA, the CDR3 is TGTGCCAGCAGTAGCCCGACAGGTATGAACACTGAAGCTTTCTTT.

With regard to this clone: Other DNA sequences in the same sample also yield this CDR3. The chain is built from TRBV30 and TRBJ1-5, with TRBD1 matching over 7 bases. With 0 bases clipped from V and 6 bases from J, the junction kept 2 bases outside the gene matches. The CDR3 loop spans 13 amino acids. Germline V lookup: CDR1 GTSNPN, CDR2 SVGIG (reference sequence). The CDR3 DNA follows: TGTGCCTGGAGTGTGCAGGGGGGTCAGCCCCAGCATTTT. This sequence encodes CAWSVQGGQPQHF.

V gene TRBV7-9 combines with J gene TRBJ2-5, with 12 bases identical to TRBD2. Germline CDR1 SEHNR, CDR2 FQNEAQ (reference sequence). The CDR3 is 15 amino acids. V shed 5 bases and J 2 bases; nucleotides not matched to a gene: 3. The CDR3 protein is CASSRGLAGQETQYF. The CDR3, as DNA: TGTGCCAGCAGCAGAGGACTAGCGGGACAAGAGACCCAGTACTTC.

This chain joins TRBV11-2 and TRBJ2-5, with 9 bases identical to TRBD2. V gave up 0 bases and J gave up 6 bases; unmatched junction bases: 8. Germline loops: CDR1 SGHAT, CDR2 FQNNGV. The CDR3 has 16 residues. The CDR3 bases are TGTGCCAGCAGCTTAGAAGGTAGCGGGAGCGGGAAGACCCAGTACTTC. Translation: CASSLEGSGSGKTQYF.

The rearrangement uses TRBV7-9 and TRBJ2-7, with D uncertain. V shed 1 base and J shed 0 bases, with 16 bases lying between them. Germline values: CDR1 SEHNR, CDR2 FQNEAQ (reference sequence). The CDR3 spans 17 residues. The CDR3 here is CASSLVIGPRSSYEQYF. The CDR3 nucleotides read TGTGCCAGCAGCTTAGTTATAGGGCCGAGGAGCTCCTACGAGCAGTACTTC.

The chain links TRBV10-3 to TRBJ2-7; 7 positions agree with TRBD1. The germline CDR1 and CDR2 sequences are ENHRY and SYGVKD. J was trimmed by 2 bases and V by 6 bases; bases with no gene match: 4. CDR3 length equals 13 residues. CDR3 amino acids: CAISDRAPYEQYF. CDR3 DNA: TGTGCCATCAGCGACAGGGCCCCCTACGAGCAGTACTTC.

This clone came up once. The chain combines TRBV18 with TRBJ2-7; D remains ambiguous. Germline values: CDR1 KGHSH, CDR2 LQKENI. With 1 base removed from V and 5 bases from J, the gap between germline ends came to 15 bases. The CDR3 length is 15 residues. The CDR3 protein is CASSPQQTSNHEQYF. In nucleotides, the CDR3 is TGTGCCAGCTCACCACAACAAACAAGTAACCACGAGCAGTACTTC.

The rearrangement links TRBV6-5 to TRBJ1-1; 9 nucleotides line up with TRBD1. This CDR3 has 12 amino acids. Germline trimming cut 8 bases from V and 7 bases from J; bases unmatched to any gene: 5. Germline values: CDR1 MNHEY, CDR2 SVGAGI. The CDR3 reads CASGRTGDEAFF. As DNA, the CDR3 is TGTGCCAGCGGGCGGACAGGGGATGAAGCTTTCTTT.

The chain links TRBV11-2 to TRBJ1-1; D not resolved. The CDR3 is 16 amino acids. The germline V gene has CDR1 SGHAT and CDR2 FQNNGV. The germline V and J ends were trimmed by 4 bases and 1 base, with 16 bases remaining between them. For the CDR3, the DNA is TGTGCCAGCAGCTCCCACATAATGACGGAGAACACTGAAGCTTTCTTT. It translates to CASSSHIMTENTEAFF.

Turning to this clone: The sample holds other DNA sequences that translate to the same CDR3. The chain has TRBV11-2 and TRBJ1-1; D is unclear. V was pared by 1 base and J by 10 bases, with 7 bases between. CDR1 is SGHAT and CDR2 is FQNNGV in the germline V gene. The length of the CDR3 is 11 residues. This CDR3 is CASSLVDGAFF. As DNA, the CDR3 is TGTGCCAGCAGCTTAGTAGACGGAGCTTTCTTT.

This chain joins TRBV19 and TRBJ2-4; D perhaps matches TRBD1 (6 bases). The CDR3 extends over 16 amino acids. Trimming took 4 bases from V and 0 from J, leaving 13 bases between them. From germline, CDR1 is LNHDA and CDR2 SQIVND (reference sequence). The DNA for the CDR3 is TGTGCCAGTAGTACCCGGACAGCCCTAGCCAAAAACATTCAGTACTTC. Translation gives CASSTRTALAKNIQYF. The variable domain in full, with the rest retrieved from reference TRBV19 and TRBJ2-4, is DGGITQSPKYLFRKEGQNVTLSCEQNLNHDAMYWYRQDPGQGLRLIYYSQIVNDFQKGDIAEGYSVSREKKESFPLTVTSAQKNPTAFYLCASSTRTALAKNIQYFGAGTRLSVL.

The J gene is TRBJ2-3, the V gene TRBV20-1, with unresolved D. V dropped 6 bases and J dropped 6 bases, with 7 bases sitting between them. This CDR3 has 10 amino acids. The germline V gene encodes CDR1 DFQATT and CDR2 SNEGSKA (reference sequence). As DNA, the CDR3 is TGCAGTGCAGTCGGGGATACGCAGTATTTT. Translation gives CSAVGDTQYF.

The chain uses TRBV7-9 and TRBJ1-5; D is possibly TRBD1 (5 bases). V was trimmed by 5 bases and J by 5 bases, leaving 10 bases between them. The CDR3 is 13 amino acids. Germline V gene sequence: CDR1 SEHNR, CDR2 FQNEAQ (reference sequence). CDR3 coding DNA: TGTGCCAGCAGCCGCGCACAGGATCAGCCCCAGCATTTT. This codes for CASSRAQDQPQHF.

The chain carries TRBV7-9 and TRBJ2-2; 12 bases match TRBD2. CDR3 size: 17 residues. In germline, CDR1 is SEHNR, CDR2 FQNEAQ (reference sequence). V was clipped by 5 bases and J by 2 bases; unmatched bases: 6. The DNA for the CDR3 is TGTGCCAGCAGCCCGATACTAGCGGGAGGTAACACCGGGGAGCTGTTTTTT. Translating it yields CASSPILAGGNTGELFF.

This clone has a single count. The chain is built from TRBV7-3 and TRBJ2-5, with TRBD2 matching 8 bases. J gave up 4 bases and V 2 bases, and 9 bases lay outside the gene matches. Germline loops: CDR1 SGHTA, CDR2 FQGTGA. The CDR3 loop spans 16 amino acids. CDR3 sequence: CASSLLPLAAGETQYF. The DNA for the CDR3 is TGTGCCAGCAGCTTACTCCCACTAGCGGCGGGAGAGACCCAGTACTTC.

The chain is built from TRBV6-5 and TRBJ1-4; no firm D call. V lost 5 bases, J lost 5 bases, and 9 bases lay in between. CDR3 size: 13 residues. From germline, CDR1 is MNHEY and CDR2 SVGAGI. The CDR3: CASSRTENEKLFF. The CDR3 DNA reads TGTGCCAGCAGTCGGACGGAGAATGAAAAACTGTTTTTT.

The chain is built from TRBV19 and TRBJ1-2; possibly TRBD1 for D (5 bases). Trimming removed 5 bases at V and 6 bases at J, with 13 bases between. This CDR3 contains 13 residues. Germline V gene lookup returns CDR1 LNHDA and CDR2 SQIVND (reference sequence). The CDR3 loop is CASSYWGSDGYTF. Here the CDR3 DNA reads TGTGCCAGTAGTTACTGGGGCTCGGATGGCTACACCTTC.

The chain links TRBV11-2 to TRBJ1-2; the D gene is possibly TRBD1 (5 bases). From germline, CDR1 is SGHAT and CDR2 FQNNGV. The CDR3 contains 16 residues. Deletions cut 5 bases from V and 0 bases from J, with 16 bases between. CDR3 protein: CASSLIRGRANYGYTF. The CDR3 bases are TGTGCCAGCAGCCTAATCCGGGGCCGAGCTAACTATGGCTACACCTTC.

The J gene is TRBJ1-4, the V gene TRBV19; 7 bases match TRBD1. The CDR3 spans 15 residues. Germline V gene data show CDR1 as LNHDA and CDR2 as SQIVND (reference sequence). The V segment lost 4 bases and the J segment 8 bases; nucleotides outside the gene matches: 10. The CDR3 reads CASSRGGGGEEKLFF. CDR3 bases: TGTGCCAGTAGTAGGGGTGGAGGGGGCGAGGAAAAACTGTTTTTT.

This clone was found once. The rearrangement links TRBV11-2 to TRBJ1-1; a weak D match, TRBD1 (6 bases). Per the germline V gene, CDR1 is SGHAT and CDR2 is FQNNGV. This CDR3 contains 16 residues. V dropped 1 base and J dropped 4 bases, with 16 bases sitting between them. CDR3 DNA: TGTGCCAGCAGCTTAGTGTTCGGGGGGCTGGGCACTGAAGCTTTCTTT. Translated, it gives CASSLVFGGLGTEAFF. Drawing the rest from reference TRBV11-2 and TRBJ1-1, the complete variable domain is EAGVAQSPRYKIIEKRQSVAFWCNPISGHATLYWYQQILGQGPKLLIQFQNNGVVDDSQLPKDRFSAERLKGVDSTLKIQPAKLEDSAVYLCASSLVFGGLGTEAFFGQGTRLTVV.

Comment on this clone: This sample also contains other DNA sequences that code for the same CDR3. The chain recombines TRBV7-3 with TRBJ1-1; no reliable D call. In germline, CDR1 is SGHTA, CDR2 FQGTGA. V was pared by 4 bases and J by 2 bases, with 8 bases between. There are 13 residues in the CDR3. The CDR3 nucleotides are TGTGCCAGCAGCTATACAAGAAACACTGAAGCTTTCTTT. Translating it yields CASSYTRNTEAFF.

The CDR3, as DNA: TGTGCCAGCACCCCGGCATCCAGGAGTCTCGAGCAGTACTTC. Its translation is CASTPASRSLEQYF. The chain combines TRBV28 with TRBJ2-7, with unresolved D. The V end was cut by 7 bases, the J end by 6 bases, with 19 bases between. Germline loops: CDR1 MDHEN, CDR2 SYDVKM. This CDR3 region has 14 residues.